A selection of T cell receptor beta chains follows, all from one sample in a study of T-cell reconstitution after alpha-beta-depleted transplantation in children. From the PCR reads, TCRdb called clonotypes with MiXCR, one entry per CDR3 protein. The sample contains hundreds of thousands of distinct CDR3 sequences, around 7.1% of which appear only once. The sample was peripheral blood, taken 360 days after TCRalphabeta/CD19-depleted stem cell transplant. These receptor sequences come from a female patient aged 2-15 years who had a stem cell transplant for Fanconi anemia, so the T cells may come from the graft donor. Both conserved end residues are part of each CDR3. A D gene is named only where the DNA matches it firmly. The size field is filled for only some rows; it gives once, few, many or a size class.

clone size	D gene	V gene	J gene	CDR3 DNA	CDR3 protein
many	TRBD2	TRBV6-2/TRBV6-3	TRBJ2-7	TGTGCCAGCAGTTTTCGGACTTCCAAACCGGGACTAGCGGTCTACGAGCAGTACTTC	CASSFRTSKPGLAVYEQYF
many	NA	TRBV9	TRBJ1-6	TGTGCCAGCAGCGTAGATCCGGGTCGGGATTCACCCCTCCACTTT	CASSVDPGRDSPLHF
few	NA	TRBV28	TRBJ1-2	TGTGCCAGCAGTATTTGGGGGGGGTATGGCTACACCTTC	CASSIWGGYGYTF
NA	NA	TRBV30	TRBJ2-2	TGTGCCTGGAGTCCGGACGAGGGAGGCGGGGAGCTGTTTTTT	CAWSPDEGGGELFF
many	NA	TRBV12-3/TRBV12-4	TRBJ2-5	TGTGCCAGCAGCCGGGACCCGCTAGTCCTCCTCAAAGAGACCCAGTACTTC	CASSRDPLVLLKETQYF
many	NA	TRBV28	TRBJ2-7	TGTGCCAGCAGTACGACCAGGGGCGGGAGAAGTCGCTACGAGCAGTACTTC	CASSTTRGGRSRYEQYF
many	TRBD1	TRBV12-3/TRBV12-4	TRBJ1-2	TGTGCCAGCAGTTGGACAGGGGCGAGCTATGGCTACACCTTC	CASSWTGASYGYTF
many	TRBD1	TRBV28	TRBJ2-1	TGTGCCAGCACCCAACAGGGGAATGAGCAGTTCTTC	CASTQQGNEQFF
few	NA	TRBV20-1	TRBJ2-1	TGCAGTGCAATCAAGGACGGCTACAATGAGCAGTTCTTC	CSAIKDGYNEQFF
many	NA	TRBV9	TRBJ2-1	TGTGCCAGCAGCGTAGCTGGGGCCAATGAGCAGTTCTTC	CASSVAGANEQFF
NA	NA	TRBV6-1	TRBJ2-2	TGTGCCAGCAGCGCACAGACCGGGGACGGGGAGCTGTTTTTT	CASSAQTGDGELFF
many	NA	TRBV12-3/TRBV12-4	TRBJ2-7	TGTGCCAGCAGTCATGTGCCGGGACTCGCCCCTTCCTACGAGCAGTACTTC	CASSHVPGLAPSYEQYF
many	NA	TRBV4-2	TRBJ1-1	TGTGCCAGCAGCCAAGAACTTGGTGGAGCTTTCTTT	CASSQELGGAFF
many	NA	TRBV12-3/TRBV12-4	TRBJ2-7	TGTGCCAGCGGCAGGGGGGGGCCATACGAGCAGTACTTC	CASGRGGPYEQYF
many	TRBD2	TRBV2	TRBJ2-1	TGTGCCAGCAGTGACCTGACTAGCGGGAGGTTTGGTGAGCAGTTCTTC	CASSDLTSGRFGEQFF